The rows below give T cell receptor beta chains drawn from one sample of a study of PD-1 blockade in classical Hodgkin lymphoma. This table comes from immunoSEQ multiplex PCR, and its TCRdb copy is limited to in-frame clones, with some not included. The table lists just over 20,000 clones, over 70% of them singletons, with around 21% in the top ten. The material was peripheral blood mononuclear cells (PBMCs), obtained before the fourth cycle of nivolumab. The receptors were sampled from a human donor with classical Hodgkin lymphoma. CDR3s include the opening cysteine and the closing phenylalanine or tryptophan. The D gene is left open where the match is weak. Size is stated for part of the rows, as once, few or many counts, or as a class when the clone is expanded.

.	TRBV6-5	.	TRBJ2-5	CASSYSTVKGVETQYF	TGTGCCAGCAGTTACTCGACAGTGAAGGGAGTGGAGACCCAGTACTTC
few	TRBV5-1	.	TRBJ2-5	CASSLSHGIAAQETQYF	TGCGCCAGCAGCTTGAGTCACGGTATTGCCGCCCAAGAGACCCAGTACTTC
.	TRBV9	TRBD2	TRBJ2-7	CASSLAGLSYEQYF	TGTGCCAGCAGCCTAGCGGGATTGTCCTACGAGCAGTACTTC
.	TRBV14	.	TRBJ2-7	CASSQGWGPAYEQYF	TGTGCCAGCAGCCAAGGCTGGGGGCCGGCTTATGAGCAGTACTTC
.	TRBV19	.	TRBJ2-1	CASSGRGTSFLNEQFF	TGTGCCAGTAGTGGCCGGGGGACGAGCTTTCTCAATGAGCAGTTCTTC
once	TRBV2	.	TRBJ1-5	CASNARTGSNQPQHF	TGTGCCAGCAACGCCAGGACGGGAAGCAATCAGCCCCAGCATTTT
few	TRBV6-1	.	TRBJ1-5	CASSELGGGNQPQHF	TGTGCCAGCAGTGAACTAGGGGGAGGCAATCAGCCCCAGCATTTT
.	TRBV18	.	TRBJ2-1	CASSPYRSGANEQFF	TGTGCCAGCTCACCTTACCGGTCAGGGGCAAATGAGCAGTTCTTC
.	TRBV9	.	TRBJ2-7	CASSARVITGALREQYF	TGTGCCAGCAGTGCTCGGGTAATAACTGGAGCCCTCCGGGAGCAGTACTTC
.	TRBV15	TRBD1	TRBJ1-1	CATSRGQGTNTEAFF	TGTGCCACCAGCAGAGGACAGGGGACAAACACTGAAGCTTTCTTT